Below are 20 T cell receptor beta chains sequenced from a single sample in a study of beta chain features in type 1 diabetes. What these receptors recognize is not known. Study outcomes and limitations: Shortening that was moderate but significant affected the TCRB CDR3s of Type 1 diabetes patients in all four CD4+ subsets.

cDNA synthesis used the whole RNA isolate, giving expressed TCRB sequences. Here immunoSEQ multiplex PCR was the method, and the copy in TCRdb shows in-frame clones only, minus some. This table holds approximately 360,000 clones, roughly an eighth found once. Sequencing was performed on naive CD4+ T cells from blood. Source of these receptors: a young woman with type 1 diabetes.

This clone was seen a handful of times. The V call is TRBV19, the J call TRBJ1-2; 9 nucleotides line up with TRBD1. Germline values: CDR1 LNHDA, CDR2 SQIVND (reference sequence). There are 14 residues in the CDR3. J was trimmed by 3 bases and V by 3 bases; bases with no gene match: 2. CDR3 coding DNA: TGTGCCAGTAGTATTTGGACAGGGGACTATGGCTACACCTTC. The encoded protein is CASSIWTGDYGYTF. Full variable domain (outside the CDR3, taken from reference TRBV19 and TRBJ1-2): DGGITQSPKYLFRKEGQNVTLSCEQNLNHDAMYWYRQDPGQGLRLIYYSQIVNDFQKGDIAEGYSVSREKKESFPLTVTSAQKNPTAFYLCASSIWTGDYGYTFGSGTRLTVV.

This clone appeared a few times. This rearrangement joins TRBV18 to TRBJ1-5; D remains ambiguous. The CDR3 runs to 16 residues. Germline assignment: CDR1 KGHSH and CDR2 LQKENI. V dropped 3 bases and J dropped 7 bases, with 19 bases sitting between them. The CDR3 DNA sequence: TGTGCCAGCTCACCTCCGAACCTTAGCGAAGGACAGCCCCAGCATTTT. It yields the protein CASSPPNLSEGQPQHF. The complete variable domain, with remaining parts taken from reference TRBV18 and TRBJ1-5, reads NAGVMQNPRHLVRRRGQEARLRCSPMKGHSHVYWYRQLPEEGLKFMVYLQKENIIDESGMPKERFSAEFPKEGPSILRIQQVVRGDSAAYFCASSPPNLSEGQPQHFGDGTRLSIL.

This clone was seen only a few times. The V call is TRBV4-2, the J call TRBJ1-2; D may be TRBD1 (5 bases). The CDR3 loop spans 13 amino acids. In germline, CDR1 is LGHNA, CDR2 YNFKEQ. The germline V and J ends were trimmed by 1 base and 5 bases, with 8 bases remaining between them. The CDR3: CASSQGGGYGYTF. The CDR3 bases are TGTGCCAGCAGCCAAGGCGGGGGTTATGGCTACACCTTC.

In DNA form, the CDR3 reads TGTGCCAGCAGTCACAATGGCGGGGTCGGGGAGAGCTATGGCTACACCTTC. Its protein product is CASSHNGGVGESYGYTF. The chain carries TRBV28 and TRBJ1-2; no firm D call. CDR3 size: 17 residues. With 5 bases removed from V and 4 bases from J, the gap between germline ends came to 23 bases. From germline, CDR1 is MDHEN and CDR2 SYDVKM.

The chain links TRBV4-2 to TRBJ2-1; TRBD2 is a possible D gene (5 bases). Trimming pared 0 bases from V and 6 bases from J, leaving 9 bases between. The CDR3 totals 14 residues. Germline loops: CDR1 LGHNA, CDR2 YNFKEQ. Written as DNA, the CDR3 is TGTGCCAGCAGCCAAGATACACTAGTCAATGAGCAGTTCTTC. Translation gives CASSQDTLVNEQFF.

This clone was detected a few times. The gene calls are TRBV7-9 and TRBJ2-7, with D possibly matching TRBD1 (6 bases). The CDR3 extends over 13 amino acids. The ends were cut back, 1 base at V and 2 bases at J, with 6 bases in the middle. Germline V lookup: CDR1 SEHNR, CDR2 FQNEAQ (reference sequence). CDR3 region: CASSLGTAYEQYF. As DNA, the CDR3 is TGTGCCAGCAGCTTAGGGACAGCCTACGAGCAGTACTTC.

This chain joins TRBV14 and TRBJ1-2; the match to TRBD1 covers 7 bases. Germline CDR1 reads SGHDN; CDR2 reads FVKESK. CDR3 size: 16 residues. The ends lost 0 bases at V and 2 bases at J; junction bases unmatched: 6. The CDR3 protein is CASSQDRGDSNYGYTF. CDR3 nucleotide sequence: TGTGCCAGCAGCCAAGATAGAGGGGACAGCAACTATGGCTACACCTTC.

This clone turned up a few times. This chain connects TRBV11-2 to TRBJ2-7; D may be TRBD2 (6 bases). Germline V gene sequence: CDR1 SGHAT, CDR2 FQNNGV. The CDR3 extends over 14 amino acids. V was clipped by 6 bases and J by 4 bases, with 16 bases between them. This chain's CDR3 is CASSGLKGEYEQYF. CDR3 nucleotides: TGTGCCAGCAGTGGACTAAAAGGGGAATACGAGCAGTACTTC.

The genes are TRBV30 and TRBJ1-1; 10 bases match TRBD1. CDR1 GTSNPN and CDR2 SVGIG come from the germline V gene (reference sequence). The CDR3 spans 15 residues. J was trimmed by 3 bases and V by 3 bases; bases with no gene match: 7. CDR3 in amino acids: CAWSDRTGGDTEAFF. The DNA for the CDR3 is TGTGCCTGGAGCGACAGGACAGGGGGTGACACTGAAGCTTTCTTT.

The rearrangement joins TRBV2 to TRBJ2-2, with D perhaps matching TRBD1 (5 bases). Germline CDR1 and CDR2: SNHLY and FYNNEI. The CDR3 is 13 amino acids. The V end was cut by 9 bases, the J end by 1 base, with 9 bases between. In DNA, the CDR3 is TGTGCCAGTTCGACAGAGAACACCGGGGAGCTGTTTTTT. Translating gives CASSTENTGELFF.

This clone occurred a few times. This sequence joins TRBV4-3 and TRBJ2-3, with no clear D. V was pared by 0 bases and J by 7 bases, with 23 bases between. The CDR3 has 18 amino acids. The germline V gene encodes CDR1 LGHNA and CDR2 YSLEER. The CDR3 loop reads CASSQDQRRLVERHTQYF. The CDR3 DNA reads as TGCGCCAGCAGCCAAGACCAGAGGCGTCTAGTGGAGCGCCATACGCAGTATTTT.

This clone was found a few times. In DNA, the CDR3 is TGCGCCAGCAGCCAAGATGGGGCAGGATTGGTTCGCTCCTACAATGAGCAGTTCTTC. It codes for CASSQDGAGLVRSYNEQFF. V and J are TRBV4-1 and TRBJ2-1, with D perhaps TRBD1 (5 bases). From germline, CDR1 is MGHRA and CDR2 YSYEKL. This CDR3 is built from 19 residues. The V gene lost 0 bases and the J gene lost 0 bases, with 18 bases spanning the gap.

This chain connects TRBV4-3 to TRBJ2-5; TRBD1 might be the D (6 bases). Trimming cost V 2 bases and J 2 bases, with 12 bases left between them. This CDR3 is 15 amino acids long. The V gene's germline CDR1 is LGHNA and CDR2 YSLEER. DNA of the CDR3: TGCGCCAGCAGCCAACTAGGGACAACTCAAGAGACCCAGTACTTC. Protein product: CASSQLGTTQETQYF.

The rearrangement links TRBV19 to TRBJ2-7; tentative D call: TRBD1 (7 bases). Trimming took off 5 bases at V and 6 bases at J, with 14 bases between the two ends. Germline V gives CDR1 LNHDA, CDR2 SQIVND (reference sequence). This CDR3 has 13 amino acids. This CDR3 reads CASSGPGGSEQYF. In DNA, the CDR3 is TGTGCCAGTAGTGGCCCAGGGGGGAGCGAGCAGTACTTC.

This clone was picked up a small number of times. J is TRBJ1-1 and V is TRBV7-2, with TRBD1 as a possible D gene (5 bases). Trimming took 6 bases from V and 0 from J, leaving 11 bases between them. CDR3 size: 14 residues. Per the germline V gene, CDR1 is SGHTA and CDR2 is FQGNSA. The CDR3 reads CASRNTGLNTEAFF. In DNA, the CDR3 is TGTGCCAGCAGAAATACAGGATTGAACACTGAAGCTTTCTTT.

This clone was seen more than once but under ten times. J is TRBJ1-1 and V is TRBV7-9; the D gene is possibly TRBD1 (6 bases). Between the trimmed V and J ends, which lost 0 bases and 7 bases, there was a span of 12 bases. The CDR3 sequence is 14 residues long. Germline lookup yields CDR1 SEHNR and CDR2 FQNEAQ (reference sequence). This CDR3 is CASSLAGTPDEAFF. The CDR3 DNA sequence: TGTGCCAGCAGCTTAGCAGGGACACCCGATGAAGCTTTCTTT. Using reference TRBV7-9 and TRBJ1-1 for the parts outside the CDR3, the full variable domain is DTGVSQNPRHKITKRGQNVTFRCDPISEHNRLYWYRQTLGQGPEFLTYFQNEAQLEKSRLLSDRFSAERPKGSFSTLEIQRTEQGDSAMYLCASSLAGTPDEAFFGQGTRLTVV.

V and J are TRBV13 and TRBJ2-5; 12 bases are shared with TRBD2. Per germline, CDR1 PRHDT and CDR2 FYEKMQ (reference sequence). With 5 bases clipped from V and 5 bases from J, the junction kept 9 bases outside the gene matches. This CDR3 has 16 residues. CDR3 in amino acids: CASSLRLAGVRETQYF. Written as DNA, the CDR3 is TGTGCCAGCAGCCTCCGACTAGCGGGGGTACGGGAGACCCAGTACTTC.

This clone has more than one count but fewer than ten. This chain joins TRBV7-9 and TRBJ1-2; D may be TRBD1 (5 bases). V lost 2 bases, J lost 4 bases, and 11 bases lay in between. This CDR3 comprises 14 residues. The germline CDR1 and CDR2 sequences are SEHNR and FQNEAQ (reference sequence). The CDR3 DNA reads as TGTGCCAGCAGCTTATCAGGGCGCGGCTATGGCTACACCTTC. This gives the protein CASSLSGRGYGYTF.

V gene TRBV28 combines with J gene TRBJ2-7; TRBD1 matches at 9 bases. The junction had 7 bases not matched to a gene; V was cut back by 6 bases and J by 4 bases. This CDR3 comprises 14 residues. The germline V gene encodes CDR1 MDHEN and CDR2 SYDVKM. The CDR3 here is CASSSGTGLYEQYF. The CDR3 region has the DNA TGTGCCAGCAGCTCCGGGACAGGGCTGTACGAGCAGTACTTC.

The CDR3 reads CATSLDSGNTIYF. The CDR3 coding sequence is TGTGCCACCAGTCTGGACAGTGGAAACACCATATATTTT. The rearrangement uses TRBV15 and TRBJ1-3; TRBD1 might be the D (6 bases). Trimming shortened V by 6 bases and J by 3 bases, and 9 bases separated the two germline ends. The CDR3 contains 13 residues. CDR1 and CDR2 (germline): LNHNV, YYDKDF (reference sequence).